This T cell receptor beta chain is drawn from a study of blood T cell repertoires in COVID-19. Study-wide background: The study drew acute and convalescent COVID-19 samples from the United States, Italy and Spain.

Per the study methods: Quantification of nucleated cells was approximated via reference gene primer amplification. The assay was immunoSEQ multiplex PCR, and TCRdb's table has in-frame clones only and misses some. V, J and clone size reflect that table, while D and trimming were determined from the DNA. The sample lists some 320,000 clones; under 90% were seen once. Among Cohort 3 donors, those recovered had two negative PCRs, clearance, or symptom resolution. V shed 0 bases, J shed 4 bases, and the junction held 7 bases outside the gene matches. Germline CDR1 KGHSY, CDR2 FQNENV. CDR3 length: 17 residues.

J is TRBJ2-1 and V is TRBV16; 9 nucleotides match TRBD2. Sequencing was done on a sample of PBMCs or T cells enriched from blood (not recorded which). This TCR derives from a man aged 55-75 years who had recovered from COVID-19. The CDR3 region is CASSQSGVAGDYNEQFF. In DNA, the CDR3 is TGTGCCAGCAGCCAATCGGGGGTAGCGGGAGATTACAATGAGCAGTTCTTC. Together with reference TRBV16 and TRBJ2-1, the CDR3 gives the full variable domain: GEEVAQTPKHLVRGEGQKAKLYCAPIKGHSYVFWYQQVLKNEFKFLISFQNENVFDETGMPKERFSAKCLPNSPCSLEIQATKLEDSAVYFCASSQSGVAGDYNEQFFGPGTRLTVL.